This paragraph reports one T cell receptor beta chain. Its specificity is not known. The data were obtained in a study of Graves' ophthalmopathy and Graves' hyperthyroidism. Across the whole study: At the time of initial diagnosis and before any treatment, peripheral blood was collected.

It was on clinical symptoms, serum thyroxine, TRAb, thyroid ultrasound and orbital computed tomography that diagnosis relied. This CDR3 is 16 amino acids long. The germline V gene has CDR1 MGHRA and CDR2 YSYEKL. Trimming took off 2 bases at V and 0 bases at J, with 14 bases between the two ends. RNA served as the template for amplifying TCR beta CDR3 regions. Investigators did first-round RT-PCR with HTBI primers, then second-round multiplex PCR. One entry per CDR3 protein, called by TCRdb with MiXCR from the multiplex PCR reads. The repertoire includes roughly 500,000 distinct CDR3 sequences, roughly 14% of them detected once, and around 9.8% sits in the top ten. Overall study results and limits: Ophthalmopathy cases were distinguished from stable hyperthyroidism by a 13-signature model, reaching around 90% sensitivity and roughly 80% specificity. Blood repertoires reportedly contained most expanded thyroid clonotypes above 0.001 frequency.

The receptor was derived from a woman under 40 with Graves' ophthalmopathy. The chain joins TRBV4-1 to TRBJ2-7; D ambiguous. The specimen was blood. In nucleotides, the CDR3 is TGCGCCAGCAGCCAATTTGACCCGACACCCTCCTACGAGCAGTACTTC. Translating it yields CASSQFDPTPSYEQYF.